This T cell receptor (beta chain) was recorded in a study of cytomegalovirus exposure and HLA in healthy donors. Study results and caveats: Fewer N-insertions (relative to the roughly 730-donor mean) were reportedly seen in an Asian-associated ancestry cluster in a later analysis. It was reported that TCR beta sequences correctly inferred the HLA-A and HLA-B alleles for most subjects. A later analysis revealed that TCR association rates differed between HLA loci, peaking at DRB1 and bottoming out at HLA-C.

The PCR used 60 Vbeta and 13 Jbeta primers. The protocol was immunoSEQ multiplex PCR, while the TCRdb copy is restricted to in-frame clones and leaves out a portion. The table has 130,000 or so clones, around 81% seen once; the top ten hold 2% to 2.5%. The CDR3 is 17 residues long. About this clone: What it recognizes is unknown.

Sequencing input: PBMCs. This chain links TRBV21-1 with TRBJ2-3; the table's D call TRBD2 went unverified against the DNA. TRBV21-1 is annotated as a pseudogene. The sequence derives from a woman between 40 and 50 years old in good health and CMV-seronegative. The CDR3 sequence is CASSAPGLAICTDTQYF. The CDR3 bases are TGTGCCAGCAGCGCCCCGGGACTAGCGATTTGCACAGATACGCAGTATTTT.